The present entry profiles one T cell receptor (beta chain) with its context. The data originate from a study of T cell responses to AZD1222 COVID-19 vaccine. This table comes from immunoSEQ multiplex PCR, and its TCRdb copy is limited to in-frame clones, with some not included. The sample includes over 50,000 clones, 65% to 85% seen only once; the top ten take under 7.5%. In germline, CDR1 is LGHDT, CDR2 YNNKEL (reference sequence). The CDR3 totals 12 residues. Trimming pared 1 base from V and 6 bases from J, leaving 4 bases between. This specimen consisted of peripheral blood, obtained on day 0 of AZD1222 vaccination. The TCR originated in an adult in good health. This chain connects TRBV3-1 (or the pseudogene TRBV3-2) to TRBJ1-5, with D hard to call. In DNA form, the CDR3 reads TGTGCCAGCAGCCAAGGTCCTCAGCCCCAGCATTTT. It codes for CASSQGPQPQHF.